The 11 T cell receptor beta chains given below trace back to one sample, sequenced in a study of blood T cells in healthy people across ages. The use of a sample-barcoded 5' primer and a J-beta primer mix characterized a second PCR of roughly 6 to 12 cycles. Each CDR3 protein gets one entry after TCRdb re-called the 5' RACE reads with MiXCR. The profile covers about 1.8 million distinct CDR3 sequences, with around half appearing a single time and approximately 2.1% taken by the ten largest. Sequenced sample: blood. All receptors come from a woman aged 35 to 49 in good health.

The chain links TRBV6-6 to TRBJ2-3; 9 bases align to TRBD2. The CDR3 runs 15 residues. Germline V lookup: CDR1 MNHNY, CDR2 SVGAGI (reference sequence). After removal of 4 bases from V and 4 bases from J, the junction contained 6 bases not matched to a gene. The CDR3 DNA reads TGTGCCAGCAGTTTGGGCGGGGGGGGATCAGATACGCAGTATTTT. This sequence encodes CASSLGGGGSDTQYF.

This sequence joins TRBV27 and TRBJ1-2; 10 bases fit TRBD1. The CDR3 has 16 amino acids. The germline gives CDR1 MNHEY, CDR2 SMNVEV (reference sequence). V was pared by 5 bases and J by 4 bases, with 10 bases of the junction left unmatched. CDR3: CASSTKTGGASYGYTF. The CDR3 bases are TGTGCCAGCAGTACAAAGACAGGGGGCGCTAGCTATGGCTACACCTTC.

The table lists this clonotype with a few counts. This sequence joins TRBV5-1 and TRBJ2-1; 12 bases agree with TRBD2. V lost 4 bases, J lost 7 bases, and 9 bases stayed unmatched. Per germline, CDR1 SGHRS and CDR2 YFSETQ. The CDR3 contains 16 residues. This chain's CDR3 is CASSPSLAGGVNEQFF. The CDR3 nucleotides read TGCGCCAGCAGCCCCTCCCTAGCGGGGGGGGTTAATGAGCAGTTCTTC.

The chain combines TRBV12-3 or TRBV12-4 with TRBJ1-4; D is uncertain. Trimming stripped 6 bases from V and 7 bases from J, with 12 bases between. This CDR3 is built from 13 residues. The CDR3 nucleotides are TGTGCCAGCAGCCCGGGCCCGTTTGAAAAACTGTTTTTT. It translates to CASSPGPFEKLFF.

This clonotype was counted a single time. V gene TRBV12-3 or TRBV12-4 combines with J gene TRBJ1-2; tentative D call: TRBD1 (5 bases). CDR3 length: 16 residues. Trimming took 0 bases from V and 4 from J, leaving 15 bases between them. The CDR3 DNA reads TGTGCCAGCAGTTTAGCGCTAACAGGACGAGTCTATGGCTACACCTTC. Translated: CASSLALTGRVYGYTF.

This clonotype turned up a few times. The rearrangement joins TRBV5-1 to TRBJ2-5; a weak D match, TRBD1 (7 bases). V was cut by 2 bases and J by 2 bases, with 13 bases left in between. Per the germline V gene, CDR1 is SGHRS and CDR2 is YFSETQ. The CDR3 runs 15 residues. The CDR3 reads CASSLWGDRQETQYF. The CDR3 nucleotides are TGCGCCAGCAGCTTATGGGGGGACAGACAAGAGACCCAGTACTTC.

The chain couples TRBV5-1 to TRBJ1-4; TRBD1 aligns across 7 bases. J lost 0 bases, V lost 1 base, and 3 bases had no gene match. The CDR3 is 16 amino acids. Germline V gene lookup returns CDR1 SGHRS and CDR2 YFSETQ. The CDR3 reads CASSLQGGATNEKLFF. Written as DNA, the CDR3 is TGCGCCAGCAGCTTGCAGGGGGGCGCAACTAATGAAAAACTGTTTTTT.

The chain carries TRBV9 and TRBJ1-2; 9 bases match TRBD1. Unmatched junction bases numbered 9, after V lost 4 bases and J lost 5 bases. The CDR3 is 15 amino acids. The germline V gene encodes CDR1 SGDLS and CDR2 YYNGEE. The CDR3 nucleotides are TGTGCCAGCAGCACATGGACAGGGGCGGGTTATGGCTACACCTTC. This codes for CASSTWTGAGYGYTF.

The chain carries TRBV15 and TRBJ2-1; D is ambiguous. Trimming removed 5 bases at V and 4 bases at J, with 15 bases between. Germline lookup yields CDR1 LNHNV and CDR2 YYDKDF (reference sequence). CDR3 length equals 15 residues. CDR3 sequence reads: CATSPEMGSYNEQFF. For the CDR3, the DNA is TGTGCCACCAGCCCAGAGATGGGGTCGTACAATGAGCAGTTCTTC.

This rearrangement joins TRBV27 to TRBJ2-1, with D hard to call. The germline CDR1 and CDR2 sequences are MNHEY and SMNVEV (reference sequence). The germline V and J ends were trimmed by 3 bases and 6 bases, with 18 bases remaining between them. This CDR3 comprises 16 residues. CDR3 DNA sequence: TGTGCCAGCAGTTTCGGGTTGGGTCCGACGGGCAATGAGCAGTTCTTC. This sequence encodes CASSFGLGPTGNEQFF.

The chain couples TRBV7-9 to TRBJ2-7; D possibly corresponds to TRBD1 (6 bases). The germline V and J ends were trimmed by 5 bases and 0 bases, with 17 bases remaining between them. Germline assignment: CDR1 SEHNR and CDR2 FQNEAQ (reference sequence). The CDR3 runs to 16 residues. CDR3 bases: TGTGCCAGCAGCACCCCCGGACAGATGAGCTCCTACGAGCAGTACTTC. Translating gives CASSTPGQMSSYEQYF.